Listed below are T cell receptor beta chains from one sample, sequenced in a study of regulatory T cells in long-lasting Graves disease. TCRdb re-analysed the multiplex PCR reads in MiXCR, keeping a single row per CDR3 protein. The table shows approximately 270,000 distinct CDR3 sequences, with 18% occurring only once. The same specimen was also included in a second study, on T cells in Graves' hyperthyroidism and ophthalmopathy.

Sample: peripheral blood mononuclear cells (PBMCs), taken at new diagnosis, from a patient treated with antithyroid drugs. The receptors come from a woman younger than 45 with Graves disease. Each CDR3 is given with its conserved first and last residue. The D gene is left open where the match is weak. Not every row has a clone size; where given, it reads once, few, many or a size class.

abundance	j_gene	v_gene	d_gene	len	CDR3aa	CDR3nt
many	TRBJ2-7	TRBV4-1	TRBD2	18	CASSHPPGLAGGSYEQYF	TGCGCCAGCAGCCATCCTCCCGGACTAGCGGGGGGTTCCTACGAGCAGTACTTC
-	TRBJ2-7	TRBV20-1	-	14	CSADPTPNGDEQYF	TGCAGTGCCGACCCAACCCCAAACGGCGACGAGCAGTACTTC
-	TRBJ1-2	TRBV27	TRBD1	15	CASSPGRQGRYGYTF	TGTGCCAGCAGTCCCGGTCGACAGGGGCGCTATGGCTACACCTTC
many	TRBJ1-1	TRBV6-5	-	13	CASSYSKNTEAFF	TGTGCCAGCAGTTACTCGAAGAACACTGAAGCTTTCTTT
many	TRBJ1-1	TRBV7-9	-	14	CASSLVTQNTEAFF	TGTGCCAGCAGCTTAGTTACGCAGAACACTGAAGCTTTCTTT
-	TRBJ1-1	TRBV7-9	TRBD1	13	CASLDRAGGPAFF	TGTGCCAGCCTCGACAGGGCGGGGGGACCAGCTTTCTTT
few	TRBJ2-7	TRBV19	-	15	CASSRYRDGTYKQYF	TGTGCCAGTAGTAGATACCGGGACGGGACCTACAAGCAGTACTTC
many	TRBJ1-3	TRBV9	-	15	CASSVHRDSGNTIYF	TGTGCCAGCAGCGTACACAGGGACTCTGGAAACACCATATATTTT
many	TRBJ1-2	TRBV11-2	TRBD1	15	CASSLLGGDEYGYTF	TGTGCCAGCAGCTTGTTAGGGGGCGATGAGTATGGCTACACCTTC
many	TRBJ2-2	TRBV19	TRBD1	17	CASSIVTGALSAGELFF	TGTGCCAGTAGTATAGTGACAGGGGCGTTGTCGGCCGGGGAGCTGTTTTTT